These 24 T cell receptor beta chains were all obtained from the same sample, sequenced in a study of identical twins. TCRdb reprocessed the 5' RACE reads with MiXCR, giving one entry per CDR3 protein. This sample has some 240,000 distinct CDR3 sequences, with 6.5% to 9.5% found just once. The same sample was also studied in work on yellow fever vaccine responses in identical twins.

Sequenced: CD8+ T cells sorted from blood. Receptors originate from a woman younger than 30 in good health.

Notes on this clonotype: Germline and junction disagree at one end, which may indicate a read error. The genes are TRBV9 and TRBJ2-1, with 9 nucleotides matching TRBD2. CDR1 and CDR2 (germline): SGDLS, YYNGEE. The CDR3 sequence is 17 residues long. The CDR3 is CATSPGGGRVSYNEQFF. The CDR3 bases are TGTGCCACCAGCCCCGGTGGCGGGAGGGTCTCCTACAATGAGCAGTTCTTC.

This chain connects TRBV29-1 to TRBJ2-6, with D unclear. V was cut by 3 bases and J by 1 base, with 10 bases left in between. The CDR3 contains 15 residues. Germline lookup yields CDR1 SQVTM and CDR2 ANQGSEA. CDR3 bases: TGCAGCGTTGAGTTCATGGATTCTGGGGCCAACGTCCTGACTTTC. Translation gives CSVEFMDSGANVLTF.

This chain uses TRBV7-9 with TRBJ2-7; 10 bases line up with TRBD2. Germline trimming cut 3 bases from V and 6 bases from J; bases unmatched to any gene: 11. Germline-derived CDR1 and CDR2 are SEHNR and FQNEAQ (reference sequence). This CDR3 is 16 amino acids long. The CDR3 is CASSFPIAGGIVEQYF. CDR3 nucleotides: TGTGCCAGCAGCTTTCCGATAGCGGGGGGCATCGTCGAGCAGTACTTC.

The CDR3 reads CSARAPLIGTRSYEQYF. The CDR3 coding sequence is TGCAGTGCTAGAGCCCCCCTGATAGGGACTAGAAGTTACGAGCAGTACTTC. This rearrangement joins TRBV20-1 to TRBJ2-7; 8 bases are a match to TRBD2. Germline V gives CDR1 DFQATT, CDR2 SNEGSKA (reference sequence). Trimming cost V 1 base and J 4 bases; bases outside gene matches: 15. CDR3 length: 17 amino acids.

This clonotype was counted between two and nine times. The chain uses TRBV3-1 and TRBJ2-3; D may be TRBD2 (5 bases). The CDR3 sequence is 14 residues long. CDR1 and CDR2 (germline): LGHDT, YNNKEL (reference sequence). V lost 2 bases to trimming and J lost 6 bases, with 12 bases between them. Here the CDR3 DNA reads TGTGCCAGCAGCCAAACACTAGAAGGGGATACGCAGTATTTT. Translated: CASSQTLEGDTQYF.

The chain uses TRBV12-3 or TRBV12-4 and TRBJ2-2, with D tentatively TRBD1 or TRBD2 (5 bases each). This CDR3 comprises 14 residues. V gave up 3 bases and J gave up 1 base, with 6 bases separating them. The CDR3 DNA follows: TGTGCCAGCAGTTTGGGGGAGAACACCGGGGAGCTGTTTTTT. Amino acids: CASSLGENTGELFF.

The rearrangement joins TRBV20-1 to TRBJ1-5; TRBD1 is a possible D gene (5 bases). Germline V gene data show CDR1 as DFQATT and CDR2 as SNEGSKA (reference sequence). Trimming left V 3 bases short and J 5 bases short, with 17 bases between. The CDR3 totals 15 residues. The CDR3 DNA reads TGCAGTGCTAGCCCCCAAGGGACGGATCATCAGCCCCAGCATTTT. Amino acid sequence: CSASPQGTDHQPQHF.

DNA of the CDR3: TGTGCCAGCAGAGACAGGAGATCCTACGAGCAGTACTTC. This translates into CASRDRRSYEQYF. The V call is TRBV7-9, the J call TRBJ2-7, with D tentatively TRBD1 (6 bases). The V end was cut by 6 bases, the J end by 1 base, with 10 bases between. Per germline, CDR1 SEHNR and CDR2 FQNEAQ (reference sequence). CDR3 length: 13 amino acids. The entire variable domain, with the rest obtained from reference TRBV7-9 and TRBJ2-7, is as follows: DTGVSQNPRHKITKRGQNVTFRCDPISEHNRLYWYRQTLGQGPEFLTYFQNEAQLEKSRLLSDRFSAERPKGSFSTLEIQRTEQGDSAMYLCASRDRRSYEQYFGPGTRLTVT.

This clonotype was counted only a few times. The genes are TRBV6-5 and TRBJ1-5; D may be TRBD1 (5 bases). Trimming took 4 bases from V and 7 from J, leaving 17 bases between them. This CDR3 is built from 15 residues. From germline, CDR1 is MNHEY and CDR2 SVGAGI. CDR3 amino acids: CASSSGPSEGQPQHF. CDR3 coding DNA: TGTGCCAGCAGTTCAGGGCCCTCCGAGGGGCAGCCCCAGCATTTT.

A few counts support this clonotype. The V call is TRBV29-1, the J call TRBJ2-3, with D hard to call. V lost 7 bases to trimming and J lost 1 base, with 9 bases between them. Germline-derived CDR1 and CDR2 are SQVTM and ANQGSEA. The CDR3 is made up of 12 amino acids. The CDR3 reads CSGGMRTDTQYF. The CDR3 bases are TGCAGCGGGGGTATGCGCACAGATACGCAGTATTTT.

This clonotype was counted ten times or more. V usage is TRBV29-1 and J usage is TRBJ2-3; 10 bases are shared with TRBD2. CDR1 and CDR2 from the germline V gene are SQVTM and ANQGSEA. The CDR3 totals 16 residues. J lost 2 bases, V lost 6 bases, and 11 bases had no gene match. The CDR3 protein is CSVAGQAGGLTDTQYF. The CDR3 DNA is TGCAGCGTCGCAGGCCAAGCGGGAGGGCTCACAGATACGCAGTATTTT.

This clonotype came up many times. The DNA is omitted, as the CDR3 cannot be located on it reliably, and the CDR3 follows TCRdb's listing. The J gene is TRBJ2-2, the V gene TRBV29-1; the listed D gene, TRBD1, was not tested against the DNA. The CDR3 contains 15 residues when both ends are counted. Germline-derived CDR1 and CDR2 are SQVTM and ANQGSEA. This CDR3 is CSVVFWQGGTGELFF.

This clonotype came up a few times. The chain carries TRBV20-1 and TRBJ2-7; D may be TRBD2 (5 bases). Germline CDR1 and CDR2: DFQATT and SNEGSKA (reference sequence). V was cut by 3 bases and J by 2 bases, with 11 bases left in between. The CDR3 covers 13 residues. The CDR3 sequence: CSARRQTTYEQYF. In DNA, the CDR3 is TGCAGTGCTAGGCGGCAGACTACCTACGAGCAGTACTTC.

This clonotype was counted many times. The CDR3 region has the DNA TGTGCCAGCAGACCCGATGGGGGTGAGCAGTTCTTC. It translates to CASRPDGGEQFF. The chain couples TRBV11-2 to TRBJ2-1; perhaps D is TRBD1 or TRBD2 (5 bases each). The germline V gene has CDR1 SGHAT and CDR2 FQNNGV. V was clipped by 6 bases and J by 9 bases, with 12 bases between them. The CDR3 length is 12 residues.

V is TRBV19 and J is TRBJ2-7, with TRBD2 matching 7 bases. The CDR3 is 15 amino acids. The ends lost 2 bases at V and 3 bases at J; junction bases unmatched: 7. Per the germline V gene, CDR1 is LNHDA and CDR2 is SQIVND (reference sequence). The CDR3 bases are TGTGCCAGTAGTATAAGCGGGGACGGATACTACGAGCAGTACTTC. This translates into CASSISGDGYYEQYF.

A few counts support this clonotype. The CDR3 is CATSEGLAESTDTQYF. Here the CDR3 DNA reads TGTGCCACCAGTGAGGGTCTAGCGGAAAGCACAGATACGCAGTATTTT. The V call is TRBV24-1, the J call TRBJ2-3; TRBD2 aligns across 7 bases. With 4 bases clipped from V and 0 bases from J, the junction kept 6 bases outside the gene matches. This CDR3 region has 16 residues. Germline lookup yields CDR1 KGHDR and CDR2 SFDVKD.

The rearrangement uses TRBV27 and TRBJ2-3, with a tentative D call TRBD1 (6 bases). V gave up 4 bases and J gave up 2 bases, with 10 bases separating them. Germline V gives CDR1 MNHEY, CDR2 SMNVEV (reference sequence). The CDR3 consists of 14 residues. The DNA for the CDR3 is TGTGCCAGCAGTTCACAGGGTGTCACAGATACGCAGTATTTT. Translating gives CASSSQGVTDTQYF.

CDR3 sequence (DNA): TGCAGTGCTAGAGTACTAGCGGGCCTCTACGAGCAGTACTTC. This encodes CSARVLAGLYEQYF. The chain recombines TRBV20-1 with TRBJ2-7; 9 bases line up with TRBD2. The CDR3 totals 14 residues. Germline values: CDR1 DFQATT, CDR2 SNEGSKA (reference sequence). V was clipped by 1 base and J by 3 bases; unmatched bases: 4.

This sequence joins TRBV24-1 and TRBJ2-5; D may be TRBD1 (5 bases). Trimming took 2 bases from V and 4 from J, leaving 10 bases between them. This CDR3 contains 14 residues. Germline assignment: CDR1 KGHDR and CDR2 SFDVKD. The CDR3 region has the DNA TGTGCCACCAGTGATTCCAGGGTCGGAGAGACCCAGTACTTC. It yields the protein CATSDSRVGETQYF.

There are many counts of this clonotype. The CDR3 sequence is CSVEFRQSYYNEQFF. Here the CDR3 DNA reads TGCAGCGTTGAATTTCGGCAATCTTATTACAATGAGCAGTTCTTC. The genes are TRBV29-1 and TRBJ2-1; D is uncertain. This CDR3 has 15 residues. Germline assignment: CDR1 SQVTM and CDR2 ANQGSEA. V was clipped by 2 bases and J by 4 bases, with 15 bases between them.

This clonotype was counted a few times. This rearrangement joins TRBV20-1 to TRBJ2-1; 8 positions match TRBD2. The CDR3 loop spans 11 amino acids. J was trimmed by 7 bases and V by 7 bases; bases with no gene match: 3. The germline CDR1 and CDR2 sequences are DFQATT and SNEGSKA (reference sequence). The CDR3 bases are TGCAGTGGAGCGGGAGAGAATGAGCAGTTCTTC. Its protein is CSGAGENEQFF.

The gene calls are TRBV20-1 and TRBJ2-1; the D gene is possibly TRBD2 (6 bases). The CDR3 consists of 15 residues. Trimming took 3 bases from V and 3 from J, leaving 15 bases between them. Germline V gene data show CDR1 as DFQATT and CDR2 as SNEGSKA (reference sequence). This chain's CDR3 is CSARDFGGDYNEQFF. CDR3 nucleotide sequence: TGCAGTGCTAGGGATTTCGGCGGGGACTACAATGAGCAGTTCTTC.

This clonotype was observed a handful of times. The CDR3 DNA follows: TGTGCCAGCAGCCCCCCTGGGACGACTAATGAAAAACTGTTTTTT. This codes for CASSPPGTTNEKLFF. V is TRBV7-9 and J is TRBJ1-4; D may be TRBD1 (5 bases). V was trimmed by 5 bases and J by 2 bases, leaving 12 bases between them. Germline CDR1 SEHNR, CDR2 FQNEAQ (reference sequence). The length of the CDR3 is 15 residues.

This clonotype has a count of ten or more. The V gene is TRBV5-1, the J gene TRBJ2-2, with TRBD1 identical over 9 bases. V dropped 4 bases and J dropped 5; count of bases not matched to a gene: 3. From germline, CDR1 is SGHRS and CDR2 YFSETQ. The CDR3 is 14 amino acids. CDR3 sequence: CASSHGQGTGELFF. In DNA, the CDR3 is TGCGCCAGCAGCCACGGACAGGGGACCGGGGAGCTGTTTTTT.